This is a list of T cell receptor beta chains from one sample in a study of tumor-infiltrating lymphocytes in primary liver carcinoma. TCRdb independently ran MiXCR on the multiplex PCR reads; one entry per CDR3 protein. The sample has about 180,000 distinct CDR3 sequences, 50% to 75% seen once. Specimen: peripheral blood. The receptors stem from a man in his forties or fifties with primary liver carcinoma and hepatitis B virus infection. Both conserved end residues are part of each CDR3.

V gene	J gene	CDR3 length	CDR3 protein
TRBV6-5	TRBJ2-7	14	CASSPPGHRYEQYF
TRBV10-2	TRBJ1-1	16	CASSGSRLGPNTEAFF
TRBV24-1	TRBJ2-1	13	CATGEQGYNEQFF
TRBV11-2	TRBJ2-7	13	CASSKTSRFEQYF
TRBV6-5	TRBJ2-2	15	CASSPAWGSGGELFF
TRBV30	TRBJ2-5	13	CAWSVTRGETQYF
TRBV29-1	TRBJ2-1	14	CSAQGGHYYNEQFF
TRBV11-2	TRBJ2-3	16	CASGLLGQGKVDTQYF
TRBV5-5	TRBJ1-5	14	CASSLAGVGQPQHF
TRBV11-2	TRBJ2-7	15	CASSPRGRSSYEQYF
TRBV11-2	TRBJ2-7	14	CATSYGYTTYKQYF
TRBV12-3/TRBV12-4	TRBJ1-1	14	CASTNPEGGTEAFF
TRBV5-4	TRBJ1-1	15	CASSLDSGADTEAFF
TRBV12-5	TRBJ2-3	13	CASAQGSTDTQYF
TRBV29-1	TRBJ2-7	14	CSVENGGESYEQYF
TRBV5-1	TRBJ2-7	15	CASSWEAGPSYEQYF
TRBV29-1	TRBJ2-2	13	CSVEDSSGGELFF
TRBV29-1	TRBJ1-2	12	CSVDSGGYGYTF
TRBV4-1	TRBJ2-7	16	CASSQEPGQGLDEQYF
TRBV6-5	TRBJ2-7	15	CASSSTGTGSYGQYF
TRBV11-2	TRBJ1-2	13	CASSPRTEEGYTF
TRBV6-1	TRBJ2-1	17	CASIWTSASYLYNEQFF
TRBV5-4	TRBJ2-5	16	CASSFLAAGREETQYF
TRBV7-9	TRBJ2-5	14	CTSSLNSGQETQYF
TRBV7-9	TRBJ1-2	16	CASSGLGQPLGYGYTF
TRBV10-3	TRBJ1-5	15	CAISDSRGKDQPQHF
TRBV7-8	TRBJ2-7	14	CASSTRDTSYEQYF